One and the same sample provided the 28 T cell receptor beta chains below, sequenced in a study of graft-versus-host responses after intestinal transplantation. Repertoires were generated with immunoSEQ multiplex PCR, while TCRdb's copy carries only in-frame clones and drops some. The sample includes 95,000 to 110,000 clones, approximately 84% of them seen just once. These receptors' targets are unknown. The source was unstimulated CD4+ T cells sorted from spleen or lymph node cells, collected before intestinal transplant. These receptors were obtained from a human donor who received an intestinal transplant.

The chain carries TRBV5-1 and TRBJ2-5; unclear D gene. V lost 1 base and J 5 bases, leaving 9 bases between the germline ends. Per the germline V gene, CDR1 is SGHRS and CDR2 is YFSETQ. CDR3 size: 13 residues. The CDR3 DNA is TGCGCCAGCAGCTTGTTGCAACGGGAGACCCAGTACTTC. Translating gives CASSLLQRETQYF.

J is TRBJ2-1 and V is TRBV19; 8 positions match TRBD1. Germline CDR1 is LNHDA and CDR2 is SQIVND (reference sequence). The CDR3 covers 15 residues. With V trimmed by 7 bases and J by 3 bases, 8 bases remained unmatched. CDR3 coding DNA: TGTGCCAGTACCCTCGCCGGGACAGGCTACAATGAGCAGTTCTTC. This sequence encodes CASTLAGTGYNEQFF. The variable domain in full, completed from reference TRBV19 and TRBJ2-1, reads DGGITQSPKYLFRKEGQNVTLSCEQNLNHDAMYWYRQDPGQGLRLIYYSQIVNDFQKGDIAEGYSVSREKKESFPLTVTSAQKNPTAFYLCASTLAGTGYNEQFFGPGTRLTVL.

This rearrangement joins TRBV4-2 to TRBJ1-6; D unclear. The CDR3 loop spans 14 amino acids. The V and J ends lost 5 bases and 10 bases respectively, with 15 bases between them. From germline, CDR1 is LGHNA and CDR2 YNFKEQ. CDR3 loop: CASSGVRLESPLHF. Here the CDR3 DNA reads TGTGCCAGCAGCGGGGTACGATTGGAGTCACCCCTCCACTTT.

The rearrangement uses TRBV6-1 and TRBJ1-5; the D is unclear. Deletions cut 3 bases from V and 1 base from J, with 10 bases between. This CDR3 spans 15 amino acids. CDR1 is MNHNS, CDR2 SASEGT, per germline. CDR3 DNA sequence: TGTGCCAGCAGTGATAGGGATCTAAGCAATCAGCCCCAGCATTTT. Translation: CASSDRDLSNQPQHF.

This clone has only a few counts. The CDR3 nucleotides are TGTGCCATCAGTGAGTCTGAGCGACCGTACACCTTC. It translates to CAISESERPYTF. The chain uses TRBV10-3 and TRBJ1-2; D gene uncertain. Deletions cut 0 bases from V and 11 bases from J, with 10 bases between. Germline V gene sequence: CDR1 ENHRY, CDR2 SYGVKD. This CDR3 spans 12 amino acids.

V gene TRBV2 combines with J gene TRBJ1-6; D call uncertain. Germline-derived CDR1 and CDR2 are SNHLY and FYNNEI. V was trimmed by 7 bases and J by 10 bases, leaving 14 bases between them. The CDR3 spans 13 residues. This chain's CDR3 is CASNGENGSPLHF. The CDR3 DNA sequence: TGTGCCAGCAATGGAGAGAACGGCTCACCCCTCCACTTT.

In its sample, this clone was seen once. CDR3 nucleotides: TGTGCCAGCAGTTTAGGCAGGTCCTCGGTTGTGGATGGCTACACCTTC. Protein sequence: CASSLGRSSVVDGYTF. This sequence joins TRBV28 and TRBJ1-2, with D unclear. Germline CDR1 and CDR2: MDHEN and SYDVKM. With 2 bases removed from V and 6 bases from J, the gap between germline ends came to 19 bases. The CDR3 is 16 residues long.

This clone showed up just once. The rearrangement uses TRBV11-2 and TRBJ1-5, with 7 bases identical to TRBD1. The CDR3 is 15 residues long. Germline V CDR1 and CDR2: SGHAT, FQNNGV. Trimming took 3 bases from V and 4 from J; bases not matched to a gene: 6. CDR3 protein: CASSFSGTVNQPQHF. The CDR3 DNA is TGTGCCAGCAGCTTTTCTGGGACAGTTAATCAGCCCCAGCATTTT. The full variable domain, its missing parts supplied by reference TRBV11-2 and TRBJ1-5, is EAGVAQSPRYKIIEKRQSVAFWCNPISGHATLYWYQQILGQGPKLLIQFQNNGVVDDSQLPKDRFSAERLKGVDSTLKIQPAKLEDSAVYLCASSFSGTVNQPQHFGDGTRLSIL.

Details on this clone: Other nucleotide sequences in the sample specify the same CDR3. The genes are TRBV15 and TRBJ2-7, with TRBD2 matching over 7 bases. The CDR3 has 16 amino acids. The germline V gene has CDR1 LNHNV and CDR2 YYDKDF (reference sequence). Trimming removed 3 bases from V and 2 bases from J; junction bases left unmatched: 10. The CDR3 reads CATSRSSGKGPYEQYF. The CDR3 DNA reads TGTGCCACCAGCAGGTCGAGCGGGAAAGGACCCTACGAGCAGTACTTC.

CDR3 sequence (DNA): TGTGCCAGTAGTATACTCACGAACACTGAAGCTTTCTTT. Protein sequence: CASSILTNTEAFF. V usage is TRBV19 and J usage is TRBJ1-1; D not certain. The length of the CDR3 is 13 residues. Germline values: CDR1 LNHDA, CDR2 SQIVND (reference sequence). V dropped 2 bases and J dropped 1 base, with 5 bases sitting between them. Complete variable domain (other parts from reference TRBV19 and TRBJ1-1): DGGITQSPKYLFRKEGQNVTLSCEQNLNHDAMYWYRQDPGQGLRLIYYSQIVNDFQKGDIAEGYSVSREKKESFPLTVTSAQKNPTAFYLCASSILTNTEAFFGQGTRLTVV.

The chain links TRBV28 to TRBJ1-5, with D perhaps matching TRBD1 (5 bases). This CDR3 is built from 16 residues. Trimming shortened V by 6 bases and J by 0 bases, and 15 bases separated the two germline ends. Germline V lookup: CDR1 MDHEN, CDR2 SYDVKM. The CDR3 sequence is CASRSSPGYSNQPQHF. CDR3 sequence (DNA): TGTGCCAGCAGGTCCAGCCCAGGGTATAGCAATCAGCCCCAGCATTTT.

CDR3 in amino acids: CAWSQGGHSNEQFF. CDR3 bases: TGTGCCTGGAGTCAGGGAGGGCATAGCAATGAGCAGTTCTTC. The chain recombines TRBV30 with TRBJ2-1, with 7 nucleotides matching TRBD2. CDR3 length: 14 residues. V shed 2 bases and J 6 bases; nucleotides not matched to a gene: 7. The germline V gene has CDR1 GTSNPN and CDR2 SVGIG (reference sequence). Together with reference TRBV30 and TRBJ2-1, the CDR3 gives the full variable domain: SQTIHQWPATLVQPVGSPLSLECTVEGTSNPNLYWYRQAAGRGLQLLFYSVGIGQISSEVPQNLSASRPQDRQFILSSKKLLLSDSGFYLCAWSQGGHSNEQFFGPGTRLTVL.

This clone turned up a few times. In DNA, the CDR3 is TGTGCCAGCAGCTTAGACACCCTCTCTGGGGCCAACGTCCTGACTTTC. Its protein is CASSLDTLSGANVLTF. V usage is TRBV7-3 and J usage is TRBJ2-6; D is unresolved. The CDR3 runs to 16 residues. V lost 2 bases to trimming and J lost 0 bases, with 8 bases between them. Germline assignment: CDR1 SGHTA and CDR2 FQGTGA. Combining the CDR3 with reference TRBV7-3 and TRBJ2-6 gives the whole variable domain GAGVSQTPSNKVTEKGKYVELRCDPISGHTALYWYRQSLGQGPEFLIYFQGTGAADDSGLPNDRFFAVRPEGSVSTLKIQRTERGDSAVYLCASSLDTLSGANVLTFGAGSRLTVL.

The gene calls are TRBV5-1 and TRBJ2-2, with TRBD2 matching 7 bases. Germline values: CDR1 SGHRS, CDR2 YFSETQ. The CDR3 is 15 residues long. V shed 4 bases and J 5 bases; nucleotides not matched to a gene: 8. The CDR3 loop is CASSPGWRETGELFF. In DNA, the CDR3 is TGCGCCAGCAGCCCGGGCTGGCGGGAGACCGGGGAGCTGTTTTTT.

The chain links TRBV5-1 to TRBJ2-1; D unclear. Germline lookup yields CDR1 SGHRS and CDR2 YFSETQ. V lost 4 bases to trimming and J lost 0 bases, with 11 bases between them. The CDR3 spans 15 residues. CDR3 in DNA: TGCGCCAGCAGCGACCGGGTGAACTCCTACAATGAGCAGTTCTTC. Translated, it gives CASSDRVNSYNEQFF.

CDR3 nucleotides: TGTGCCAGTAGCCGGACGGTGAACACTGAAGCTTTCTTT. It codes for CASSRTVNTEAFF. V is TRBV19 and J is TRBJ1-1; D is undetermined. Trimming shortened V by 6 bases and J by 0 bases, and 8 bases separated the two germline ends. Germline V CDR1 and CDR2: LNHDA, SQIVND (reference sequence). This CDR3 comprises 13 residues.

This clone was detected once. The V and J genes are TRBV18 and TRBJ2-7; D unresolved. The CDR3 has 14 amino acids. Between the trimmed V and J ends, which lost 3 bases and 2 bases, there was a span of 11 bases. The germline V gene encodes CDR1 KGHSH and CDR2 LQKENI. The CDR3 bases are TGTGCCAGCTCACCTAAGGACCTTCCCTACGAGCAGTACTTC. This encodes CASSPKDLPYEQYF.

J is TRBJ2-7 and V is TRBV25-1; D possibly corresponds to TRBD1 (6 bases). V shed 6 bases and J shed 0 bases, with 9 bases lying between them. CDR3 size: 13 residues. The V gene's germline CDR1 is MGHDK and CDR2 SYGVNS. The CDR3 coding sequence is TGTGCCAGCAGCCGGGACATCTCCTACGAGCAGTACTTC. Translating gives CASSRDISYEQYF.

The chain uses TRBV4-1 and TRBJ1-2, with D tentatively TRBD1 (6 bases). Between the trimmed V and J ends, which lost 0 bases and 8 bases, there was a span of 13 bases. The CDR3 is 14 residues long. CDR1 and CDR2 (germline): MGHRA, YSYEKL. The CDR3 DNA reads TGCGCCAGCAGCCAAGAAATCCGGGGGGCGGGCTACACCTTC. This encodes CASSQEIRGAGYTF.

This clone was found once. The rearrangement links TRBV5-5 to TRBJ2-7; D call uncertain. The germline V and J ends were trimmed by 0 bases and 0 bases, with 7 bases remaining between them. The CDR3 covers 14 residues. Germline values: CDR1 SGHKS, CDR2 YYEKEE (reference sequence). This CDR3 reads CASSLEWGSYEQYF. The CDR3 coding sequence is TGTGCCAGCAGCTTGGAGTGGGGCTCCTACGAGCAGTACTTC.

The chain employs TRBV6-1 and TRBJ2-7; a possible D gene is TRBD1 (6 bases). The germline V gene has CDR1 MNHNS and CDR2 SASEGT. The CDR3 length is 12 residues. Trimming removed 8 bases at V and 3 bases at J, with 11 bases between. This CDR3 reads CASGGEGYEQYF. Written as DNA, the CDR3 is TGTGCCAGCGGGGGCGAGGGCTACGAGCAGTACTTC.

The chain combines TRBV5-1 with TRBJ2-5, with 8 bases matching TRBD1. Trimming took 3 bases from V and 0 from J; bases not matched to a gene: 10. Germline V lookup: CDR1 SGHRS, CDR2 YFSETQ. This CDR3 comprises 17 residues. Written as DNA, the CDR3 is TGCGCCAGCAGCTGGGGAAGTGCAGGGGGCTACCAAGAGACCCAGTACTTC. Residues: CASSWGSAGGYQETQYF. Using reference TRBV5-1 and TRBJ2-5 for the parts outside the CDR3, the full variable domain is KAGVTQTPRYLIKTRGQQVTLSCSPISGHRSVSWYQQTPGQGLQFLFEYFSETQRNKGNFPGRFSGRQFSNSRSEMNVSTLELGDSALYLCASSWGSAGGYQETQYFGPGTRLLVL.

CDR3 sequence (DNA): TGTGCCACCACCCAGGGCAAGGGAAACATTCAGTACTTC. The encoded protein is CATTQGKGNIQYF. The chain couples TRBV15 to TRBJ2-4, with D possibly TRBD1 on 5 matching bases. Germline V gives CDR1 LNHNV, CDR2 YYDKDF (reference sequence). V shed 7 bases and J shed 6 bases, with 13 bases lying between them. CDR3 length: 13 amino acids. Drawing the rest from reference TRBV15 and TRBJ2-4, the complete variable domain is DAMVIQNPRYQVTQFGKPVTLSCSQTLNHNVMYWYQQKSSQAPKLLFHYYDKDFNNEADTPDNFQSRRPNTSFCFLDIRSPGLGDTAMYLCATTQGKGNIQYFGAGTRLSVL.

The chain uses TRBV11-2 and TRBJ2-3, with a tentative D call TRBD2 (6 bases). The CDR3 length is 17 residues. Germline CDR1 is SGHAT and CDR2 is FQNNGV. V dropped 1 base and J dropped 1 base, with 15 bases sitting between them. Written as DNA, the CDR3 is TGTGCCAGCAGCTTAGCGCTACGGGGGTACGGCACAGATACGCAGTATTTT. As protein: CASSLALRGYGTDTQYF.

Here the CDR3 reads CASSWGFLNSPLHF. The CDR3 DNA follows: TGTGCCAGCAGCTGGGGTTTCTTAAATTCACCCCTCCACTTT. The gene calls are TRBV11-2 and TRBJ1-6; D is unresolved. V was cut by 4 bases and J by 7 bases, with 11 bases left in between. This CDR3 is built from 14 residues. The germline V gene encodes CDR1 SGHAT and CDR2 FQNNGV.

The gene calls are TRBV5-1 and TRBJ2-6; D call uncertain. From germline, CDR1 is SGHRS and CDR2 YFSETQ. Trimming took off 3 bases at V and 2 bases at J, with 3 bases between the two ends. The CDR3 consists of 13 residues. The CDR3, as DNA: TGCGCCAGCAGCTCCCCTGGGGCCAACGTCCTGACTTTC. Translating gives CASSSPGANVLTF.

V usage is TRBV6-5 and J usage is TRBJ2-7; no firm D call. The CDR3 runs 11 residues. Between the trimmed V and J ends, which lost 5 bases and 6 bases, there was a span of 8 bases. CDR1 and CDR2 from the germline V gene are MNHEY and SVGAGI. DNA for the CDR3: TGTGCCAGCAGTCTTGAAACCGAGCAGTACTTC. It is translated as CASSLETEQYF.

This rearrangement joins TRBV19 to TRBJ1-4; D gene uncertain. CDR1 and CDR2 (germline): LNHDA, SQIVND (reference sequence). V was trimmed by 3 bases and J by 5 bases, leaving 13 bases between them. The CDR3 length is 15 residues. The CDR3 bases are TGTGCCAGTAGTATTGAGGCCTTTCGAAATGAAAAACTGTTTTTT. This sequence encodes CASSIEAFRNEKLFF.